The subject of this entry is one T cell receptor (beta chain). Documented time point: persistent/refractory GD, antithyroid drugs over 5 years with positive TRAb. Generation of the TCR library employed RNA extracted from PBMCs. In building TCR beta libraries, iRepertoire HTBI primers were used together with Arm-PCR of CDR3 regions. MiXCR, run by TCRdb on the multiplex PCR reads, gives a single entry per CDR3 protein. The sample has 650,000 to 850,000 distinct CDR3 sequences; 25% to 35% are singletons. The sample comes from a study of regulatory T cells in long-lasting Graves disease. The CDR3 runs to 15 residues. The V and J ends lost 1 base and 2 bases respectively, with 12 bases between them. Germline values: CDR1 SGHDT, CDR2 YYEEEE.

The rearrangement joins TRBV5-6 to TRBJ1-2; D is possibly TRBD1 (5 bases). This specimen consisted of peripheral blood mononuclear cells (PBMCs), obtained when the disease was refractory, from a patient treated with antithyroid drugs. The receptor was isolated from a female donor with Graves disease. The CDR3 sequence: CASSLIGGLNYGYTF. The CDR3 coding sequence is TGTGCCAGCAGCTTGATTGGGGGATTAAACTATGGCTACACCTTC.